These T cell receptor beta chains were read from a single sample in a study of T cell responses to AZD1222 COVID-19 vaccine. The repertoire was sequenced with immunoSEQ multiplex PCR; TCRdb's copy has only in-frame clones and lacks some. The data contain 100,000 to 120,000 clones, approximately 94% of them singletons. The starting material was peripheral blood, obtained 28 days after the second AZD1222 dose. The receptors were gathered from an adult who received the AZD1222 COVID-19 vaccine. The CDR3 runs from the conserved cysteine through the conserved F or W. A D gene is named only where the DNA matches it firmly. Clone size is not always given. Where it is, it says once, few, many or a class for expanded clones.

>-|TRBV6-4|TRBJ1-1|TRBD1
CASSLQGATEAFF
TGTGCCAGCAGTTTACAGGGGGCCACTGAAGCTTTCTTT
>-|TRBV4-1|TRBJ1-2|-
CASSQEGVGEPYYPSYGYTF
TGCGCCAGCAGCCAAGAAGGTGTGGGGGAGCCATACTACCCCAGCTACGGCTACACCTTC
>-|TRBV6-5|TRBJ1-5|-
CASTPGLNQPQHF
TGTGCCAGCACCCCGGGGCTAAATCAGCCCCAGCATTTT
>many|TRBV2|TRBJ2-1|TRBD2
CASSAPGLADNEQFF
TGTGCCAGCAGTGCTCCGGGACTAGCGGACAATGAGCAGTTCTTC
>once|TRBV2|TRBJ2-2|-
CASKGANRNTGELFF
TGTGCCAGCAAAGGAGCGAACAGAAACACCGGGGAGCTGTTTTTT
>-|TRBV28|TRBJ2-7|TRBD1
CASSLGDRGPYEQYF
TGTGCCAGCAGTTTGGGGGACAGGGGCCCCTACGAGCAGTACTTC
>-|TRBV19|TRBJ1-5|TRBD1
CASSVGQGPYQPQHF
TGTGCCAGTAGTGTGGGACAGGGCCCGTATCAGCCCCAGCATTTT
>few|TRBV2|TRBJ1-1|-
CASSDNRYTEAFF
TGTGCCAGCAGTGATAACCGATACACTGAAGCTTTCTTT
>once|TRBV2|TRBJ2-1|-
CASSATLSSYNEQFF
TGTGCCAGCAGCGCCACTCTGAGCTCCTACAATGAGCAGTTCTTC
>-|TRBV7-9|TRBJ2-1|TRBD2
CASSTRTSGLYNEQFF
TGTGCCAGCAGCACCCGGACTAGCGGGCTTTACAATGAGCAGTTCTTC
>-|TRBV29-1|TRBJ1-1|TRBD1
CSVAQGGTEAFF
TGCAGCGTAGCACAGGGGGGGACTGAAGCTTTCTTT
>-|TRBV5-6|TRBJ1-1|-
CASSLRVNTEAFF
TGTGCCAGCAGCTTGCGAGTGAACACTGAAGCTTTCTTT
>-|TRBV3-1/TRBV3-2|TRBJ2-7|-
CASSPEDSSYEQYF
TGTGCCAGCAGCCCCGAGGACAGCTCCTACGAGCAGTACTTC
>once|TRBV4-1|TRBJ1-2|-
CASSSNRRQDYGYTF
TGCGCCAGCAGCTCAAACCGGCGACAAGACTATGGCTACACCTTC
>-|TRBV11-2|TRBJ1-2|-
CASSFTRSGDGYTF
TGTGCCAGCAGCTTCACTCGGTCGGGGGATGGCTACACCTTC
>-|TRBV15|TRBJ2-2|-
CATSRATRGGELFF
TGTGCCACCAGCAGGGCTACGAGGGGCGGGGAGCTGTTTTTT
>-|TRBV19|TRBJ1-6|-
CASSFGVNSPLHF
TGTGCCAGTAGTTTCGGGGTAAATTCACCCCTCCACTTT
>-|TRBV5-5|TRBJ1-3|-
CASSLAPGNGNTIYF
TGTGCCAGCAGCTTGGCACCGGGCAATGGAAACACCATATATTTT
>-|TRBV6-4|TRBJ1-6|-
CASRAGNNNSPLHF
TGTGCCAGCCGGGCCGGGAACAATAATTCACCCCTCCACTTT
>-|TRBV5-1|TRBJ2-1|TRBD1
CASSGRTGNEQFF
TGCGCCAGCAGCGGGCGGACAGGCAATGAGCAGTTCTTC
>-|TRBV4-2|TRBJ1-2|-
CASSQGTGDYGYTF
TGTGCCAGCAGCCAAGGAACCGGGGACTATGGCTACACCTTC
>-|TRBV9|TRBJ2-5|TRBD2
CASSLRAGGRETQYF
TGTGCCAGCAGCCTACGGGCGGGAGGTCGAGAGACCCAGTACTTC
>once|TRBV5-8|TRBJ2-4|-
CASSALNIQYF
TGTGCCAGCAGCGCTCTTAACATTCAGTACTTC
>few|TRBV6-1|TRBJ1-1|-
CASSERGNTEAFF
TGTGCCAGCAGTGAAAGGGGGAACACTGAAGCTTTCTTT
>-|TRBV19|TRBJ2-1|-
CASSNGYNEQFF
TGTGCCAGTAGTAATGGATACAATGAGCAGTTCTTC
>-|TRBV18|TRBJ2-1|-
CASSEDSYNEQFF
TGTGCCAGCTCGGAAGACTCCTACAATGAGCAGTTCTTC
>-|TRBV27|TRBJ2-1|-
CASSLFVGAEQFF
TGTGCCAGCAGTTTATTTGTAGGGGCTGAGCAGTTCTTC
>-|TRBV24-1|TRBJ1-3|-
CATSDDGLPSGNTIYF
TGTGCCACCAGTGATGACGGTCTACCCTCTGGAAACACCATATATTTT
>-|TRBV10-3|TRBJ1-5|TRBD1
CAISGGRTGGRQSNQPQHF
TGTGCCATCAGTGGTGGAAGGACAGGGGGCAGACAGAGCAATCAGCCCCAGCATTTT
>-|TRBV6-5|TRBJ1-1|-
CASSGGGHTEAFF
TGTGCCAGCTCCGGGGGCGGTCACACTGAAGCTTTCTTT
>-|TRBV9|TRBJ1-1|-
CASSGTGADTEAFF
TGTGCCAGCAGCGGTACAGGAGCGGACACTGAAGCTTTCTTT
>-|TRBV6-5|TRBJ1-1|TRBD1
CASSYRTGAAFF
TGTGCCAGCAGTTATAGGACAGGGGCCGCTTTCTTT
>-|TRBV12-3/TRBV12-4|TRBJ1-2|-
CASSFIRETYF
TGTGCCAGCAGTTTTATTAGGGAAACCTACTTC
>-|TRBV7-2|TRBJ2-5|TRBD2
CASSFLGGMETQYF
TGTGCCAGCAGCTTCCTGGGGGGGATGGAGACCCAGTACTTC
>-|TRBV9|TRBJ1-3|-
CASRGSGNTIYF
TGTGCCAGCAGGGGCTCTGGAAACACCATATATTTT
>-|TRBV24-1|TRBJ2-3|-
CATSGNNAFTDTQYF
TGTGCCACCAGTGGTAATAACGCGTTCACAGATACGCAGTATTTT
>-|TRBV6-5|TRBJ1-1|-
CANRWLTDGTEAFF
TGTGCCAACAGATGGTTGACAGACGGGACTGAAGCTTTCTTT
>-|TRBV4-2|TRBJ1-1|-
CASSQVGEGTEAFF
TGTGCCAGCAGCCAAGTTGGAGAGGGGACTGAAGCTTTCTTT
>-|TRBV2|TRBJ2-5|-
CASRDTTTKETQYF
TGTGCCAGCAGAGACACGACGACGAAAGAGACCCAGTACTTC
>-|TRBV10-1|TRBJ1-2|-
CASKVGRYYGYTF
TGCGCCAGCAAAGTAGGACGATACTATGGCTACACCTTC
>-|TRBV6-5|TRBJ1-2|-
CASRPDRARNYGYTF
TGTGCCAGCAGGCCCGACAGAGCTAGGAACTATGGCTACACCTTC
>-|TRBV24-1|TRBJ2-5|TRBD2
CATSDGSGGPSGETQYF
TGTGCCACCAGTGACGGAAGCGGGGGGCCCAGCGGGGAGACCCAGTACTTC
>-|TRBV5-4|TRBJ2-3|TRBD2
CASSKHTSGGSTDTQYF
TGTGCCAGCAGCAAGCACACTAGCGGAGGAAGCACAGATACGCAGTATTTT
>-|TRBV14|TRBJ2-2|TRBD1
CASSRRQGMTGELFF
TGTGCCAGCAGCCGGAGACAGGGGATGACCGGGGAGCTGTTTTTT